This T cell receptor (beta chain) originates from a study of shared clonotypes between healthy human individuals. Sequencing used immunoSEQ multiplex PCR; TCRdb keeps in-frame clones, though not all of them. In the table there are more than 2 million clones, 85% to 95% of which are singletons. The sample was naive CD4+ T cells sorted from blood. The subset here: CD45RA+ positively selected. This clonotype was obtained from a man in his late teens or twenties in good health.

The chain's CDR3 is CASSLEGTGAVAFF. CDR3 coding DNA: TGCGCCAGCAGCTTGGAAGGGACAGGGGCCGTGGCTTTCTTT. The rearrangement links TRBV5-1 to TRBJ1-1, with TRBD1 identical over 10 bases. This CDR3 is 14 amino acids long. From germline, CDR1 is SGHRS and CDR2 YFSETQ. V was pared by 0 bases and J by 11 bases, with 7 bases of the junction left unmatched.